A selection of T cell receptor beta chains follows, all from one sample in a study of blood T cells in healthy people across ages. TCRdb itself ran the 5' RACE reads through MiXCR, one entry per CDR3 protein. The repertoire has some 860,000 distinct CDR3 sequences, roughly three fifths of them found once; the top ten carry around 24%. The specimen was blood. The receptors stem from a man aged 40-55 years in good health. CDR3s include the opening cysteine and the closing phenylalanine or tryptophan. Fields, in order: D gene, J gene, clone size, V gene, CDR3 DNA, CDR3 protein. The D gene is left open where the match is weak. Size is stated for part of the rows, as once, few or many counts, or as a class when the clone is expanded.

d_call: .
j_call: TRBJ2-7
clone_size: .
v_call: TRBV6-5
cdr3_nt: TGTGCCAGCAGTTGCTCGGTCTCGTCCGACTACGAGCAGTACTTC
cdr3_aa: CASSCSVSSDYEQYF

d_call: TRBD1
j_call: TRBJ2-1
clone_size: few
v_call: TRBV25-1
cdr3_nt: TGTGCCAGCAGTGACCCGGGACAGGGTCACAATGAGCAGTTCTTC
cdr3_aa: CASSDPGQGHNEQFF

d_call: TRBD2
j_call: TRBJ2-1
clone_size: few
v_call: TRBV7-9
cdr3_nt: TGTGCCAGCAGCCAGGACGGGGGGTACAATGAGCAGTTCTTC
cdr3_aa: CASSQDGGYNEQFF

d_call: TRBD2
j_call: TRBJ2-2
clone_size: .
v_call: TRBV12-3/TRBV12-4
cdr3_nt: TGTGCCAGCAGTTTAGCGACGGGTTGGCTAGCGGGAGGAACCGGGGAGCTGTTTTTT
cdr3_aa: CASSLATGWLAGGTGELFF

d_call: .
j_call: TRBJ2-3
clone_size: .
v_call: TRBV20-1
cdr3_nt: TGCAGTGCTTCCCGGGGAAGCTCTAGCACAGATACGCAGTATTTT
cdr3_aa: CSASRGSSSTDTQYF

d_call: .
j_call: TRBJ2-3
clone_size: .
v_call: TRBV6-5
cdr3_nt: TGTGCCAGCTCCGGTGGGCTAGGGACAGATACGCAGTATTTT
cdr3_aa: CASSGGLGTDTQYF

d_call: TRBD2
j_call: TRBJ2-7
clone_size: .
v_call: TRBV15
cdr3_nt: TGTGCCACCAGCAGAGATTCGCCTAGCGGGAGTTACGAGCAGTACTTC
cdr3_aa: CATSRDSPSGSYEQYF

d_call: .
j_call: TRBJ2-1
clone_size: few
v_call: TRBV28
cdr3_nt: TGTGCCAGCAGTTTAGCGGACTCCTACAATGAGCAGTTCTTC
cdr3_aa: CASSLADSYNEQFF

d_call: .
j_call: TRBJ2-5
clone_size: .
v_call: TRBV18
cdr3_nt: TGTGCCAGCTCACCACCAAGCCTGGCTCGTGAGACCCAGTACTTC
cdr3_aa: CASSPPSLARETQYF

d_call: .
j_call: TRBJ2-3
clone_size: .
v_call: TRBV20-1
cdr3_nt: TGCAGTGCTAGAGATTGGGGACTGATGGCAGATACGCAGTATTTT
cdr3_aa: CSARDWGLMADTQYF

d_call: .
j_call: TRBJ1-6
clone_size: .
v_call: TRBV12-3/TRBV12-4
cdr3_nt: TGTGCCAGCAGTTTTCAGCGTATTAATTCACCCCTCCACTTT
cdr3_aa: CASSFQRINSPLHF

d_call: .
j_call: TRBJ1-2
clone_size: few
v_call: TRBV2
cdr3_nt: TGTGCCAGCAGTGCGACAGACCAGTATGGCTACACCTTC
cdr3_aa: CASSATDQYGYTF

d_call: .
j_call: TRBJ2-1
clone_size: .
v_call: TRBV29-1
cdr3_nt: TGCAGCCCCTTCCCCCAAGCCGGGAATGAGCAGTTCTTC
cdr3_aa: CSPFPQAGNEQFF

d_call: .
j_call: TRBJ2-1
clone_size: few
v_call: TRBV24-1
cdr3_nt: TGTGCCACCAGTGCGTACAGGGCCTCCTACAATGAGCAGTTCTTC
cdr3_aa: CATSAYRASYNEQFF

d_call: TRBD1
j_call: TRBJ2-4
clone_size: .
v_call: TRBV28
cdr3_nt: TGTGCCAGCAGTTCATCATCTCGGACAGGTTCATACATTCAGTACTTC
cdr3_aa: CASSSSSRTGSYIQYF

d_call: TRBD1
j_call: TRBJ1-4
clone_size: .
v_call: TRBV5-5
cdr3_nt: TGTGCCAGCAGCCCGGCAAATCAGGGGGGTTGGAATGAAAAACTGTTTTTT
cdr3_aa: CASSPANQGGWNEKLFF

d_call: .
j_call: TRBJ1-2
clone_size: .
v_call: TRBV29-1
cdr3_nt: TGCAGCGTTGAGGGCAGTGGTTATGGCTACACCTTC
cdr3_aa: CSVEGSGYGYTF

d_call: TRBD1
j_call: TRBJ1-5
clone_size: .
v_call: TRBV7-2
cdr3_nt: TGTGCCGGCAGCTTAGGGACAGGGAGTCAGCCCCAGCATTTT
cdr3_aa: CAGSLGTGSQPQHF

d_call: .
j_call: TRBJ1-2
clone_size: few
v_call: TRBV16
cdr3_nt: TGTGCCAGCAGCCAGTTTATTTGGGGCTACACCTTC
cdr3_aa: CASSQFIWGYTF

d_call: TRBD2
j_call: TRBJ2-3
clone_size: once
v_call: TRBV3-1
cdr3_nt: TGTGCCAGCAGCCAAGATAGGATAGCGGGAGTCGATACGCAGTATTTT
cdr3_aa: CASSQDRIAGVDTQYF

d_call: .
j_call: TRBJ2-2
clone_size: .
v_call: TRBV6-5
cdr3_nt: TGTGCCAGCCATACTAAATCCCGGACCGGGGAGCTGTTTTTT
cdr3_aa: CASHTKSRTGELFF

d_call: TRBD2
j_call: TRBJ2-7
clone_size: .
v_call: TRBV27
cdr3_nt: TGTGCCAGCAGTTTTTCTAGCGGAGACTACGAGCAGTACTTC
cdr3_aa: CASSFSSGDYEQYF

d_call: .
j_call: TRBJ2-3
clone_size: .
v_call: TRBV2
cdr3_nt: TGTGCCAGCAGTGGCTTGGGAAGAGACACAGATACGCAGTATTTT
cdr3_aa: CASSGLGRDTDTQYF

d_call: .
j_call: TRBJ1-5
clone_size: .
v_call: TRBV2
cdr3_nt: TGTGCCAGCAGGGAACAGGGTATTCGACATCAGCCCCAGCATTTT
cdr3_aa: CASREQGIRHQPQHF

d_call: TRBD1
j_call: TRBJ1-1
clone_size: .
v_call: TRBV5-1
cdr3_nt: TGCGCCAGCAGCTCGGAGGACAGGGGGAACACTGAAGCTTTCTTT
cdr3_aa: CASSSEDRGNTEAFF

d_call: .
j_call: TRBJ2-2
clone_size: .
v_call: TRBV5-6
cdr3_nt: TGTGCCAGCAGCTTGTTCAGAGGGCCGAACACCGGGGAGCTGTTTTTT
cdr3_aa: CASSLFRGPNTGELFF

d_call: TRBD2
j_call: TRBJ2-3
clone_size: few
v_call: TRBV27
cdr3_nt: TGTGCCAGCAGTTTGTGGGGGAGGGCCCGGAGCGGAGGAGATACGCAGTATTTT
cdr3_aa: CASSLWGRARSGGDTQYF

d_call: TRBD2
j_call: TRBJ2-3
clone_size: .
v_call: TRBV11-2
cdr3_nt: TGTGCCAGCAGCTCACTAGCGGGGGGATCAGATACGCAGTATTTT
cdr3_aa: CASSSLAGGSDTQYF

d_call: .
j_call: TRBJ2-7
clone_size: .
v_call: TRBV20-1
cdr3_nt: TGCAGTGCTCACCCGAAACAGGGCATCAGGGACGAGCAGTACTTC
cdr3_aa: CSAHPKQGIRDEQYF

d_call: TRBD1
j_call: TRBJ2-7
clone_size: few
v_call: TRBV5-1
cdr3_nt: TGCGCCAGCAGCCCAGGGACAGGGAATCTCTACGAGCAGTACTTC
cdr3_aa: CASSPGTGNLYEQYF

d_call: .
j_call: TRBJ1-2
clone_size: few
v_call: TRBV25-1
cdr3_nt: TGTGCCAGCAGCCAAAGCGGTGGCTACACCTTC
cdr3_aa: CASSQSGGYTF

d_call: TRBD1
j_call: TRBJ2-6
clone_size: few
v_call: TRBV10-3
cdr3_nt: TGTGCCATCAGGAAGACAGGGGGCAGCTCTGGGGCCAACGTCCTGACTTTC
cdr3_aa: CAIRKTGGSSGANVLTF

d_call: .
j_call: TRBJ1-2
clone_size: .
v_call: TRBV6-4
cdr3_nt: TGTGCCAGCAGTGACTCAGGCTATGGCTACACCTTC
cdr3_aa: CASSDSGYGYTF

d_call: TRBD1
j_call: TRBJ1-2
clone_size: .
v_call: TRBV12-3/TRBV12-4
cdr3_nt: TGTGCCAGCAGCGACCCCGGGACAGGGGGTATCCACACCTTC
cdr3_aa: CASSDPGTGGIHTF

d_call: TRBD2
j_call: TRBJ2-5
clone_size: .
v_call: TRBV15
cdr3_nt: TGTGCCACCAGCAGTAGCGGGAGTGGCGAGACCCAGTACTTC
cdr3_aa: CATSSSGSGETQYF

d_call: TRBD2
j_call: TRBJ2-3
clone_size: .
v_call: TRBV11-2
cdr3_nt: TGTGCCAGCAGCGTGATTCCGGGACTAGCTACAGATACGCAGTATTTT
cdr3_aa: CASSVIPGLATDTQYF

d_call: TRBD1
j_call: TRBJ1-4
clone_size: once
v_call: TRBV9
cdr3_nt: TGTGCCAGCAGCGACGGGACAGGATATAATGAAAAACTGTTTTTT
cdr3_aa: CASSDGTGYNEKLFF

d_call: .
j_call: TRBJ2-1
clone_size: few
v_call: TRBV15
cdr3_nt: TGTGCCACCAGCAGAGAATTGGGGTTAAGCAATGAGCAGTTCTTC
cdr3_aa: CATSRELGLSNEQFF

d_call: TRBD1
j_call: TRBJ1-5
clone_size: .
v_call: TRBV12-3/TRBV12-4
cdr3_nt: TGTGCCAGCAGTTCGGGTAGACAGGGGGTAAATCAGCCCCAGCATTTT
cdr3_aa: CASSSGRQGVNQPQHF

d_call: .
j_call: TRBJ2-1
clone_size: .
v_call: TRBV6-1
cdr3_nt: TGTGCCAGCAGTGAAGCCCCTAGTCCTCACTACAATGAGCAGTTCTTC
cdr3_aa: CASSEAPSPHYNEQFF

d_call: .
j_call: TRBJ1-2
clone_size: .
v_call: TRBV27
cdr3_nt: TGTGCCAGCAGTTCCAGGCAGTTGGGCTATGGCTACACCTTC
cdr3_aa: CASSSRQLGYGYTF

d_call: .
j_call: TRBJ1-1
clone_size: .
v_call: TRBV3-1
cdr3_nt: TGTGCCAGCAGGTCGACAGGTATAACAACTGAAGCTTTCTTT
cdr3_aa: CASRSTGITTEAFF